The 8 T cell receptor beta chains below all came from one sample that was sequenced in a study of spatial heterogeneity in lung cancer. Time point specified: blood at routine non-recurrence follow-up after resection. MiXCR was run by TCRdb on the 5' RACE reads, yielding one entry per CDR3 protein. The table records 10,000 to 14,000 distinct CDR3 sequences, 10% of them present only once. The starting material was PBMCs, obtained at follow-up. These receptors originate from a female donor with early-stage non-small cell lung cancer.

By its share, this clonotype is medium-sized. V and J are TRBV3-1 and TRBJ2-7, with D tentatively TRBD1 or TRBD2 (5 bases each). This CDR3 has 15 residues. The V end was cut by 3 bases, the J end by 2 bases, with 14 bases between. Germline V gene data show CDR1 as LGHDT and CDR2 as YNNKEL (reference sequence). The CDR3 loop reads CASSHREGTPYEQYF. In nucleotides, the CDR3 is TGTGCCAGCAGCCACCGAGAGGGGACCCCCTACGAGCAGTACTTC.

This chain connects TRBV29-1 to TRBJ2-3, with 12 bases aligning to TRBD2. J was trimmed by 10 bases and V by 6 bases; bases with no gene match: 14. This CDR3 has 15 amino acids. Germline assignment: CDR1 SQVTM and CDR2 ANQGSEA. Here the CDR3 reads CSVLLGTSGSGAQYF. CDR3 coding DNA: TGCAGCGTCCTCCTGGGGACTAGCGGGTCGGGGGCGCAGTATTTT.

This clonotype was found many times. J is TRBJ2-7 and V is TRBV7-2; 10 nucleotides line up with TRBD2. Trimming removed 2 bases from V and 0 bases from J; junction bases left unmatched: 13. The CDR3 length is 19 residues. The V gene's germline CDR1 is SGHTA and CDR2 FQGNSA. The CDR3 DNA reads TGTGCCAGCAGCTTAAAAGGGACTAGCGCGGCATGGAGCTCCTACGAGCAGTACTTC. Encoded protein: CASSLKGTSAAWSSYEQYF.

In this sample, this clonotype turned up many times. This chain connects TRBV27 to TRBJ2-7; the D call may be TRBD1 or TRBD2 (5 bases each). Germline V gene sequence: CDR1 MNHEY, CDR2 SMNVEV (reference sequence). Trimming removed 6 bases from V and 2 bases from J, with 11 bases in between. The CDR3 contains 13 residues. CDR3 sequence reads: CASRGRDAYEQYF. The CDR3 nucleotides read TGTGCCAGCAGGGGCCGGGACGCCTACGAGCAGTACTTC.

This clonotype came up many times. The rearrangement links TRBV7-2 to TRBJ2-5; D might be TRBD1 (6 bases). The CDR3 is 14 amino acids. CDR1 SGHTA and CDR2 FQGNSA come from the germline V gene. Trimming removed 3 bases from V and 5 bases from J, with 13 bases in between. DNA of the CDR3: TGTGCCAGCAGCTTTAACCAGGGGCTGGAGACCCAGTACTTC. Its translation: CASSFNQGLETQYF.

Ten or more counts support this clonotype. This chain connects TRBV4-3 to TRBJ2-7; D gene uncertain. Germline CDR1 and CDR2: LGHNA and YSLEER. Trimming left V 0 bases short and J 3 bases short, with 9 bases between. The CDR3 is made up of 14 amino acids. CDR3 coding DNA: TGCGCCAGCAGCCAAGATCGGCCAGACTACGAGCAGTACTTC. Protein sequence: CASSQDRPDYEQYF.

This clonotype was recorded many times. The gene calls are TRBV6-1 and TRBJ2-7; 7 bases align to TRBD1. The CDR3 covers 13 residues. The V gene's germline CDR1 is MNHNS and CDR2 SASEGT. Trimming removed 9 bases from V and 3 bases from J; junction bases left unmatched: 8. In DNA form, the CDR3 reads TGTGCCAGTCTGGCCAACAGGGGCTACGAGCAGTACTTC. Its protein product is CASLANRGYEQYF.

On this clonotype: A much bigger clone sits one base away, suggesting this may be a read error. The chain is built from TRBV14 and TRBJ1-3; D is unclear. Germline V gene sequence: CDR1 SGHDN, CDR2 FVKESK. The CDR3 is made up of 14 amino acids. The CDR3 sequence is CASRMVVPGNTIYF. In DNA form, the CDR3 reads TGTGCCAGCAGGATGGTGGTTCCTGGGAACACCATATATTTT.